The TCR beta chain under discussion was sequenced for a study of ipilimumab plus nivolumab after autologous stem cell transplantation. Repertoires were generated with immunoSEQ multiplex PCR, while TCRdb's copy carries only in-frame clones and drops some. The table shows fewer than 85,000 clones, with 83% occurring only once. CDR1 LNHNV and CDR2 YYDKDF come from the germline V gene (reference sequence). With 9 bases removed from V and 1 base from J, the gap between germline ends came to 18 bases. The length of the CDR3 is 15 residues. Through week 26, nivolumab 3 mg/kg IV was given weeks 1, 4, 7, 10, then biweekly.

This sample comprised PBMCs, obtained in a trial of ipilimumab plus nivolumab as post-transplant consolidation. This TCR derives from a male donor with diffuse large B-cell lymphoma. The rearrangement uses TRBV15 and TRBJ1-1; D unclear. The CDR3 sequence: CATTTRKRANTEAFF. The CDR3 bases are TGTGCCACTACCACGAGAAAAAGAGCGAACACTGAAGCTTTCTTT.